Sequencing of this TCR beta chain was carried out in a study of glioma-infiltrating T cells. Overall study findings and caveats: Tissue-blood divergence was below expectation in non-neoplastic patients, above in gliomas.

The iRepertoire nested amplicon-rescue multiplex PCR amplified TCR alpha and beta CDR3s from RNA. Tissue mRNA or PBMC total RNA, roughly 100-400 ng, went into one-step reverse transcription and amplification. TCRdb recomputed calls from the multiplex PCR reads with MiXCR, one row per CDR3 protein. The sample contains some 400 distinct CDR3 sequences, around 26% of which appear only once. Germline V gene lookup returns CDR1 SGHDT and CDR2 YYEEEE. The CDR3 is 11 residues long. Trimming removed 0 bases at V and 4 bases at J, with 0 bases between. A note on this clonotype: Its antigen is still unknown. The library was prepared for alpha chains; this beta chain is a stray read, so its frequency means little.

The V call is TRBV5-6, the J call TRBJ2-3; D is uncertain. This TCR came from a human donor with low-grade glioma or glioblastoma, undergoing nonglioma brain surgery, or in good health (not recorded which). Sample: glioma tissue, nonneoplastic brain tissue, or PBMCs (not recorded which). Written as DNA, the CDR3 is TGTGCCAGCAGCTTGGCAGATACGCAGTATTTT. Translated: CASSLADTQYF.